This T cell receptor beta chain was retrieved from a study of T cell responses to AZD1222 COVID-19 vaccine. About the research overall: Second-dose timings of about 4 or about 12 weeks were pooled.

V lost 10 bases and J lost 5; bases outside the gene matches: 5. The CDR3 totals 14 residues. Germline assignment: CDR1 WNHNN and CDR2 SYGVQD (reference sequence). The repertoire was sequenced with immunoSEQ multiplex PCR; TCRdb's copy has only in-frame clones and lacks some. The sample contains around 160,000 clones, more than 70% of which appear only once. This clonotype originated in an adult in good health. The chain recombines TRBV10-1 with TRBJ2-1; TRBD2 matches at 13 bases. Sequencing was performed on peripheral blood, taken on day 0 of AZD1222 vaccination. The CDR3 spells CATRGTSGDNEQFF. In nucleotides, the CDR3 is TGCGCCACCAGGGGGACTAGCGGGGACAATGAGCAGTTCTTC.